The T cell receptor (beta chain) under discussion was sequenced for a study of T cells in Graves' hyperthyroidism and ophthalmopathy. In its sample, this clonotype was seen a few times. Amplified regions were TCR beta CDR3 sequences from RNA transcripts. The HTBI primer set drove a first-round RT-PCR of the TCR CDR3. Using its own MiXCR run on the multiplex PCR reads, TCRdb lists one record per CDR3 protein. This repertoire shows 540,000 or so distinct CDR3 sequences, around 46% found once; its top ten account for 15% to 20%. Between the trimmed V and J ends, which lost 6 bases and 6 bases, there was a span of 12 bases. CDR1 is DFQATT and CDR2 is SNEGSKA in the germline V gene (reference sequence). The CDR3 spans 13 residues.

The TCR originated in an adult woman with Graves' disease, either hyperthyroidism or ophthalmopathy (not recorded which). The J gene is TRBJ1-6, the V gene TRBV20-1; D ambiguous. Sequencing input: peripheral blood or thyroid tissue (not recorded which). As DNA, the CDR3 is TGCAGTGCCGTCCGTGGCACTAATTCACCCCTCCACTTT. It is translated as CSAVRGTNSPLHF.